This T cell receptor (beta chain) was captured by sequencing in a study of cytomegalovirus exposure and HLA in healthy donors. Study outcomes and limitations: TRBV6-2, TRBV6-3 and some other V segments were excluded as indistinguishable.

CDR1 and CDR2 from the germline V gene are SGHVS and FQNEAQ. The CDR3 consists of 15 residues. The ends were cut back, 1 base at V and 3 bases at J, with 13 bases in the middle. In the case of this clone: Its matching antigen is unknown.

Use of 60 Vbeta and 13 Jbeta primers characterized the PCR. Profiled with immunoSEQ multiplex PCR; TCRdb holds only in-frame clones, not every one. The sample has 140,000 or so clones, around 78% seen once. This TCR was recovered from a woman aged 18-29 years in good health and CMV-seropositive. Sequenced input: PBMCs. J is TRBJ2-7 and V is TRBV7-8; possibly TRBD1 for D (6 bases). CDR3 coding DNA: TGTGCCAGCAGCTTAGGGCAGGGGTCGTACTACGAGCAGTACTTC. Translated: CASSLGQGSYYEQYF.